Each of the 19 T cell receptor beta chains below was sequenced from the same sample in a study of liver allograft versus peripheral blood T cells. Background on the study: Repertoires from peripheral blood of liver transplant recipients were compared with those inside their transplanted livers.

TCRdb analysed the reads with MiXCR anew, one entry per CDR3 protein. The sample gives roughly 1,800 distinct CDR3 sequences, about 16% of which show up once; 15% is in the top ten. The receptors originated from a human patient who had a liver transplant. Certain T cells may be donor cells from the graft.

The genes are TRBV12-3 or TRBV12-4 and TRBJ1-5; the D gene is possibly TRBD1 (5 bases). The V gene lost 4 bases and the J gene lost 8 bases, with 12 bases spanning the gap. This CDR3 spans 13 amino acids. CDR3 amino acids: CASSSRVVEPQHF. DNA of the CDR3: TGTGCCAGCAGTTCCAGGGTCGTTGAGCCCCAGCATTTT.

By share of the sample, this clonotype is medium-sized (0.01 to 0.1%). J is TRBJ1-5 and V is TRBV25-1; no reliable D call. Germline assignment: CDR1 MGHDK and CDR2 SYGVNS. The CDR3 spans 13 residues. V gave up 1 base and J gave up 6 bases, with 7 bases separating them. CDR3 protein: CASSESGSQPQHF. In nucleotides, the CDR3 is TGTGCCAGCAGTGAATCGGGAAGTCAGCCCCAGCATTTT.

Worth noting for this clonotype: This likely traces to a read error, being one base from a far larger clone. V and J are TRBV6-5 and TRBJ2-1, with 10 bases identical to TRBD2. The CDR3 runs to 15 residues. Germline V gives CDR1 MNHEY, CDR2 SVGAGI. CDR3 protein: CVRRIKRGGRHEQFF. The DNA of the CDR3 is TGTGTCAGGAGGATCAAGCGGGGGGGCCGTCATGAGCAGTTCTTC.

The chain is built from TRBV6-2 or TRBV6-3 and TRBJ2-1; no reliable D call. V was trimmed by 0 bases and J by 10 bases, leaving 13 bases between them. The CDR3 sequence is 14 residues long. CDR1 MNHEY and CDR2 SVGEGT come from the germline V gene. CDR3: CASSYSMILMEQFF. The CDR3 coding sequence is TGTGCCAGCAGTTACTCGATGATCCTCATGGAGCAGTTCTTC.

The gene calls are TRBV20-1 and TRBJ2-3; the match to TRBD2 covers 8 bases. J lost 2 bases, V lost 5 bases, and 12 bases had no gene match. In germline, CDR1 is DFQATT, CDR2 SNEGSKA (reference sequence). The CDR3 runs 16 residues. The DNA for the CDR3 is TGCAGTGCTTTACTCCGGGGCGGGGGGTACACAGATACGCAGTATTTT. This translates into CSALLRGGGYTDTQYF.

This clonotype is medium-sized (0.01 to 0.1%) within its sample. V gene TRBV25-1 combines with J gene TRBJ1-1; 8 bases match TRBD1. CDR1 is MGHDK and CDR2 is SYGVNS in the germline V gene. V gave up 2 bases and J gave up 6 bases; unmatched junction bases: 5. The CDR3 is made up of 14 amino acids. CDR3 nucleotide sequence: TGTGCCAGCAGTGAACAGGGGGCATATTCTGAAGCTTTCTTT. It translates to CASSEQGAYSEAFF.

A few counts support this clonotype. This chain connects TRBV19 to TRBJ2-3, with D uncertain. Deletions cut 6 bases from V and 1 base from J, with 5 bases between. The CDR3 spans 12 residues. Germline V gene sequence: CDR1 LNHDA, CDR2 SQIVND (reference sequence). The CDR3 region has the DNA TGTGCCAGTAGAGTCGGCACAGATACGCAGTATTTT. Translation gives CASRVGTDTQYF.

Only a few counts were recorded for this clonotype. This sequence joins TRBV20-1 and TRBJ2-1, with 7 bases that match TRBD2. The V and J ends lost 2 bases and 4 bases, in that order; junction bases with no gene match: 8. Per germline, CDR1 DFQATT and CDR2 SNEGSKA (reference sequence). This CDR3 region has 15 residues. CDR3 DNA: TGCAGTGCTAGAAGCGCGGCGGGAGCTTACAATGAGCAGTTCTTC. Protein: CSARSAAGAYNEQFF.

This clonotype rates as medium-sized (0.01 to 0.1%). The DNA for the CDR3 is TGCAGTGCGAGTAGGACAGTTGGCGGCTACACCTTC. Protein: CSASRTVGGYTF. V and J are TRBV20-1 and TRBJ1-2; maybe TRBD1 (6 bases). V was trimmed by 6 bases and J by 8 bases, leaving 16 bases between them. The CDR3 length is 12 residues. Germline CDR1 is DFQATT and CDR2 is SNEGSKA (reference sequence).

By share, this clonotype ranks as medium-sized (0.01 to 0.1%). The rearrangement joins TRBV9 to TRBJ1-5, with TRBD1 matching over 8 bases. With V trimmed by 4 bases and J by 3 bases, 6 bases remained unmatched. The CDR3 totals 15 residues. The germline gives CDR1 SGDLS, CDR2 YYNGEE. The CDR3 sequence: CASSSTGALNQPQHF. The CDR3 bases are TGTGCCAGCAGCTCGACAGGGGCCCTCAATCAGCCCCAGCATTTT. Together with reference TRBV9 and TRBJ1-5, the CDR3 gives the full variable domain: DSGVTQTPKHLITATGQRVTLRCSPRSGDLSVYWYQQSLDQGLQFLIQYYNGEERAKGNILERFSAQQFPDLHSELNLSSLELGDSALYFCASSSTGALNQPQHFGDGTRLSIL.

This clonotype was seen once. The DNA is left out, because the CDR3 cannot be placed on it with certainty; the CDR3 is given as TCRdb lists it. The chain couples TRBV12-3 or TRBV12-4 to TRBJ1-2; the table assigns TRBD1, which was not confirmed against the DNA. The CDR3 numbers 14 amino acids, ends counted. CDR3 sequence: CASSFGTGSAVATF.

This clonotype was detected only a few times. This sequence joins TRBV2 and TRBJ2-1; TRBD1 agrees at 7 bases. The CDR3 has 15 amino acids. The V segment lost 4 bases and the J segment 0 bases; nucleotides outside the gene matches: 3. Per the germline V gene, CDR1 is SNHLY and CDR2 is FYNNEI. The CDR3 DNA follows: TGTGCCAGCAGTGTGGGACAGAGCTCCTACAATGAGCAGTTCTTC. Protein sequence: CASSVGQSSYNEQFF. The full variable domain, in which reference TRBV2 and TRBJ2-1 provide the parts outside the CDR3, is EPEVTQTPSHQVTQMGQEVILRCVPISNHLYFYWYRQILGQKVEFLVSFYNNEISEKSEIFDDQFSVERPDGSNFTLKIRSTKLEDSAMYFCASSVGQSSYNEQFFGPGTRLTVL.

This clonotype rates as medium-sized. The chain is built from TRBV18 and TRBJ2-7, with 7 bases lining up with TRBD2. J lost 6 bases, V lost 6 bases, and 14 bases had no gene match. Germline V gives CDR1 KGHSH, CDR2 LQKENI. There are 15 residues in the CDR3. The CDR3 loop is CASSPTPAGAGEQYV. The DNA for the CDR3 is TGTGCCAGCTCTCCTACCCCTGCGGGAGCTGGCGAGCAGTACGTC.

This clonotype counts as medium-sized. J is TRBJ2-6 and V is TRBV18; D might be TRBD1 (6 bases). Trimming shortened V by 3 bases and J by 2 bases, and 14 bases separated the two germline ends. Germline CDR1 KGHSH, CDR2 LQKENI. This CDR3 has 17 residues. CDR3 in DNA: TGTGCCAGCTCACCGACAGGTCGTATGGCTGGGGCCAACGTCCTGACTTTC. It codes for CASSPTGRMAGANVLTF.

Sample share makes this clonotype medium-sized (0.01 to 0.1%). The J gene is TRBJ2-2, the V gene TRBV6-6; D tentatively reads TRBD1 or TRBD2 (5 bases each). Per the germline V gene, CDR1 is MNHNY and CDR2 is SVGAGI (reference sequence). The V end lost 2 bases, the J end lost 6 bases, and 13 bases lay between the germline ends. The CDR3 is 15 amino acids. CDR3 protein: CASSYNPMGAGELFF. CDR3 sequence (DNA): TGTGCCAGCAGTTACAACCCGATGGGGGCCGGGGAGCTGTTTTTT.

Notes on this clonotype: A far larger clone is a single base away, which makes a read error likely. J is TRBJ1-2 and V is TRBV29-1, with a tentative D call TRBD1 (5 bases). CDR3 length: 12 residues. The V gene's germline CDR1 is SQVTM and CDR2 ANQGSEA. The CDR3 coding sequence is TGCAGCATTGAAGGGGCGAGGGAAAAGGGGTTCTTC. Amino acids: CSIEGAREKGFF.

The genes are TRBV29-1 and TRBJ1-4; 7 bases align to TRBD1. Germline loops: CDR1 SQVTM, CDR2 ANQGSEA. The CDR3 length is 12 residues. J lost 8 bases, V lost 6 bases, and 6 bases had no gene match. The CDR3 DNA reads as TGCAGCGTGGGGGACAGCGGAGAAAAACTGTTTTTT. Its translation is CSVGDSGEKLFF.

By sample share, this clonotype is medium-sized. The CDR3 DNA reads as TGTGCCAGCAGGGCTCCCTCCTACAATGAGCAGTTCTTC. Translating it yields CASRAPSYNEQFF. The chain couples TRBV7-2 to TRBJ2-1, with no clear D. Looked up from germline, CDR1 is SGHTA and CDR2 is FQGNSA. The CDR3 length is 13 residues. V lost 6 bases, J lost 0 bases, and 6 bases lay in between. The variable domain in full, with the rest retrieved from reference TRBV7-2 and TRBJ2-1, is GAGVSQSPSNKVTEKGKDVELRCDPISGHTALYWYRQSLGQGLEFLIYFQGNSAPDKSGLPSDRFSAERTGGSVSTLTIQRTQQEDSAVYLCASRAPSYNEQFFGPGTRLTVL.

This clonotype is medium-sized by share. The genes are TRBV6-6 and TRBJ1-5; 10 nucleotides line up with TRBD1. Germline V CDR1 and CDR2: MNHNY, SVGAGI (reference sequence). The ends lost 7 bases at V and 6 bases at J; junction bases unmatched: 9. The CDR3 has 15 residues. CDR3 sequence reads: CASTDRGLSGQPQHF. In DNA, the CDR3 is TGTGCCAGCACCGACAGGGGGCTATCAGGTCAGCCCCAGCATTTT.